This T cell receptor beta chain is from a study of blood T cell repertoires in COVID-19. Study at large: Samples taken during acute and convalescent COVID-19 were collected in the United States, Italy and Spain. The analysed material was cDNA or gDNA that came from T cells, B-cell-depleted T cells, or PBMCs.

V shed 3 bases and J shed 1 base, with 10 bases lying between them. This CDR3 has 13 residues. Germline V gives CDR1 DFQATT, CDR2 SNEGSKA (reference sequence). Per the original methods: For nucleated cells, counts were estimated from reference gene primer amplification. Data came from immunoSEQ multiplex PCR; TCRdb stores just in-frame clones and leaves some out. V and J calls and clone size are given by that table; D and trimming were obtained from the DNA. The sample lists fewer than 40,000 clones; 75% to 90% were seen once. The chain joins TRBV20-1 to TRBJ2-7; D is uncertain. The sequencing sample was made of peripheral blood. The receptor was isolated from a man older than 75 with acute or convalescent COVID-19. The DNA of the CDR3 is TGCAGTGCTAGTCCCACCAGTTCCTACGAGCAGTACTTC. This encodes CSASPTSSYEQYF.